This TCR beta chain was obtained from a study of long-term antiretroviral therapy in people with HIV. Specimens held roughly 1-11 million cryopreserved PBMC prior to DNA extraction. Survey-level immunoSEQ v3.0 assays were run. Here immunoSEQ multiplex PCR was the method, and the copy in TCRdb shows in-frame clones only, minus some. The data contain approximately 24,000 clones, about 80% of them singletons. Details on this clone: The antigen is unknown.

Whole-study results and caveats: Clones with expansion before ART led the repertoire at all time points. Unavailable data included ART adherence, viral resistance and therapy changes (switches in treatment).

This TCR derives from a woman in her 30s with HIV. The sample in question was unsorted PBMCs, obtained 1.1 years before starting antiretroviral therapy.

CDR3 loop: CASSPRGQGYTEAFF. The CDR3 DNA is TGTGCCAGCAGCCCGCGGGGACAAGGGTACACTGAAGCTTTCTTT. This chain connects TRBV14 to TRBJ1-1; TRBD1 might be the D (6 bases). Deletions cut 4 bases from V and 3 bases from J, with 15 bases between. Per germline, CDR1 SGHDN and CDR2 FVKESK. This CDR3 spans 15 amino acids.